The T cell receptor (beta chain) under discussion was sequenced for a study of cytomegalovirus exposure and HLA in healthy donors. Use of 60 Vbeta and 13 Jbeta primers characterized the PCR. Here immunoSEQ multiplex PCR was the method, and the copy in TCRdb shows in-frame clones only, minus some. The data show 85,000 to 120,000 clones, more than 70% seen once. The CDR3 has 20 residues. Germline loops: CDR1 MNHNS, CDR2 SASEGT. With V trimmed by 2 bases and J by 5 bases, 15 bases remained unmatched. V is TRBV6-1 and J is TRBJ2-5; 15 bases match TRBD2. This clonotype originated in a man between 40 and 49 years old in good health and CMV-seronegative. Sequencing input: PBMCs. CDR3 loop: CASSETPHGLAGGPRETQYF. CDR3 nucleotides: TGTGCCAGCAGTGAAACCCCCCACGGACTAGCGGGGGGGCCTCGGGAGACCCAGTACTTC.